What follows are 10 T cell receptor beta chains derived from one specimen sequenced in a study of shared clonotypes between healthy human individuals (dated by TCRdb to 2018 to 2021). Library method: the immunoSEQ multiplex PCR assay. TCRdb mirrors the immuneACCESS table, restricted to in-frame sequences. Some clones are absent from its copies; in checked studies, under half trace to an unresolved V gene, and the reason for the others is unknown. Present in this sample are fewer than 1 million clones, 95% to 97% of which were seen just once. The biggest ten clones account for less than 0.3% of the sample. CD8 naive samples consisted of CD45RO-negative cells that were positively selected for CCR7, yielding a CD45RA+CCR7+ population without TemRA cells. Material for sequencing was naive CD8+ T cells sorted from blood. The sample's cell subset or site, from its label and the paper: CD45RA+CCR7+. These receptors were collected from a young man in good health.

V and J are TRBV2 and TRBJ2-5, with 12 bases that match TRBD2. The germline CDR1 and CDR2 sequences are SNHLY and FYNNEI. The CDR3 extends over 18 amino acids. The V and J ends lost 10 bases and 2 bases, in that order; junction bases with no gene match: 17. Here the CDR3 DNA reads TGTGCCACCGTGGTGGGTCTAGCGGGAGGGCCTAGGCAAGAGACCCAGTACTTC. Translated, it gives CATVVGLAGGPRQETQYF. The complete variable domain, with remaining parts taken from reference TRBV2 and TRBJ2-5, reads EPEVTQTPSHQVTQMGQEVILRCVPISNHLYFYWYRQILGQKVEFLVSFYNNEISEKSEIFDDQFSVERPDGSNFTLKIRSTKLEDSAMYFCATVVGLAGGPRQETQYFGPGTRLLVL.

This chain uses TRBV19 with TRBJ2-5, with a possible D match to TRBD1 (6 bases). Germline V gene data show CDR1 as LNHDA and CDR2 as SQIVND (reference sequence). The CDR3 is 14 residues long. V dropped 5 bases and J dropped 5 bases, with 15 bases sitting between them. The CDR3 loop is CASSHSGAFETQYF. CDR3 sequence (DNA): TGTGCCAGTAGTCACTCAGGGGCATTTGAGACCCAGTACTTC.

The chain employs TRBV19 and TRBJ2-1; 8 nucleotides align to TRBD2. The CDR3 runs to 13 residues. V trimming: 1 base; J trimming: 10 bases; junction bases outside the gene matches: 3. The germline gives CDR1 LNHDA, CDR2 SQIVND (reference sequence). The CDR3 nucleotides are TGTGCCAGTAGTATAGGGATAGCGGGAGAGCAGTTCTTC. This encodes CASSIGIAGEQFF. The full variable domain, completed using reference TRBV19 and TRBJ2-1, is DGGITQSPKYLFRKEGQNVTLSCEQNLNHDAMYWYRQDPGQGLRLIYYSQIVNDFQKGDIAEGYSVSREKKESFPLTVTSAQKNPTAFYLCASSIGIAGEQFFGPGTRLTVL.

Here the CDR3 DNA reads TGTGCCAGCTCCGCCCAGAACACAGATACGCAGTATTTT. Amino acid sequence: CASSAQNTDTQYF. The chain employs TRBV18 and TRBJ2-3; D uncertain. The CDR3 runs to 13 residues. Deletions cut 6 bases from V and 2 bases from J, with 9 bases between. Germline V lookup: CDR1 KGHSH, CDR2 LQKENI.

This clone was detected only once. The rearrangement uses TRBV21-1 and TRBJ1-4; TRBD1 reflects the table's D call only, with no check against the DNA. TRBV21-1 is a known pseudogene. CDR3 length: 17 amino acids. The CDR3 loop is CASSKGAYRVTNEKLFF. Here the CDR3 DNA reads TGTGCCAGCAGCAAAGGGGCCTACAGGGTGACTAATGAAAAACTGTTTTTT.

Of note for this clone: Other nucleotide sequences in the sample specify the same CDR3. The chain joins TRBV7-9 to TRBJ2-7; no reliable D call. Trimming left V 5 bases short and J 2 bases short, with 7 bases between. The CDR3 is 12 amino acids. CDR1 SEHNR and CDR2 FQNEAQ come from the germline V gene (reference sequence). Written as DNA, the CDR3 is TGTGCCAGCAGCCCTCGAGCCTACGAGCAGTACTTC. Its translation is CASSPRAYEQYF.

The count of this clone is one. The V gene is TRBV6-5, the J gene TRBJ1-2; D gene ambiguous. This CDR3 region has 14 residues. With 0 bases removed from V and 6 bases from J, the gap between germline ends came to 11 bases. The germline V gene has CDR1 MNHEY and CDR2 SVGAGI. The CDR3 here is CASSYSRPVDGYTF. Written as DNA, the CDR3 is TGTGCCAGCAGTTACTCCAGACCGGTGGATGGCTACACCTTC.

This rearrangement joins TRBV9 to TRBJ2-1; perhaps TRBD2 as D (6 bases). The V and J ends lost 2 bases and 3 bases respectively, with 12 bases between them. Per germline, CDR1 SGDLS and CDR2 YYNGEE. The CDR3 has 15 amino acids. The chain's CDR3 is CASSVRGTIYNEQFF. The CDR3 DNA reads as TGTGCCAGCAGCGTCCGCGGGACGATCTACAATGAGCAGTTCTTC.

The gene calls are TRBV10-3 and TRBJ1-1, with D possibly TRBD1 on 5 matching bases. This CDR3 has 15 amino acids. V was cut by 1 base and J by 1 base, with 10 bases left in between. The germline V gene has CDR1 ENHRY and CDR2 SYGVKD. The DNA of the CDR3 is TGTGCCATCAGTGAGTTGGCCCAGGGGAACACTGAAGCTTTCTTT. Residues: CAISELAQGNTEAFF.

This chain uses TRBV29-1 with TRBJ2-1; 12 bases are shared with TRBD2. Trimming at V came to 4 bases and at J to 0 bases, leaving 7 bases not matched to a gene. Germline CDR1 and CDR2: SQVTM and ANQGSEA. The CDR3 loop spans 17 amino acids. DNA for the CDR3: TGCAGCGTTGGGGGGACTAGCGGGTCTAGCTCCTACAATGAGCAGTTCTTC. Translated, it gives CSVGGTSGSSSYNEQFF.